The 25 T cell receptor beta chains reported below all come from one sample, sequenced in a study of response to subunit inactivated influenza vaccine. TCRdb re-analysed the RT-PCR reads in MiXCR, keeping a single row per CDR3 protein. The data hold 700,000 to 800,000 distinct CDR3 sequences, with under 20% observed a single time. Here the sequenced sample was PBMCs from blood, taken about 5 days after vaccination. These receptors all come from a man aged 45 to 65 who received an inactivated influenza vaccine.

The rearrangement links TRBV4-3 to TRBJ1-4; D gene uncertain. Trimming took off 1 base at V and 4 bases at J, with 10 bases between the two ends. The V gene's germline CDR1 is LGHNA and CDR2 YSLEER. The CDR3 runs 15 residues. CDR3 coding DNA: TGCGCCAGCAGCCAAGTTTGGACGGTTAATGAAAAACTGTTTTTT. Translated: CASSQVWTVNEKLFF.

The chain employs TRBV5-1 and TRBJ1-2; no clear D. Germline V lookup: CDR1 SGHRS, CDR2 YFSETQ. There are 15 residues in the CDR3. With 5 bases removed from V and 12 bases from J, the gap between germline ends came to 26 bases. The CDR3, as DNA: TGCGCCAGCAGAGAGGGATATGGGTCGGATAGTATTGACACCTTC. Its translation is CASREGYGSDSIDTF.

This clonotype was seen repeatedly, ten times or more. This CDR3 reads CASSPGTGATGELFF. CDR3 in DNA: TGTGCCAGCAGCCCCGGGACAGGTGCTACCGGGGAGCTGTTTTTT. The V gene is TRBV12-3 or TRBV12-4, the J gene TRBJ2-2; TRBD1 aligns across 8 bases. V lost 6 bases, J lost 5 bases, and 8 bases stayed unmatched. The CDR3 covers 15 residues.

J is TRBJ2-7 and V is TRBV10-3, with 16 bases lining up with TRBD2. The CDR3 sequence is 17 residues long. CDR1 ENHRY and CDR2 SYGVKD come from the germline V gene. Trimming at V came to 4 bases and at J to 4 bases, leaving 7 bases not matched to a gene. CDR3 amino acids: CAISARPGLAGGYEQYF. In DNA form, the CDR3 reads TGTGCCATCAGTGCTCGACCGGGACTAGCGGGAGGGTACGAGCAGTACTTC.

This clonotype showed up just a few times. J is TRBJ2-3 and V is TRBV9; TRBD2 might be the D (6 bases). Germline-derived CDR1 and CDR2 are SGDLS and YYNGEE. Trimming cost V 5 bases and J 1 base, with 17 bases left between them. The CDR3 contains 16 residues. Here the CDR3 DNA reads TGTGCCAGCAGTGCCCCGGCGGGATTAGGCACAGATACGCAGTATTTT. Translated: CASSAPAGLGTDTQYF.

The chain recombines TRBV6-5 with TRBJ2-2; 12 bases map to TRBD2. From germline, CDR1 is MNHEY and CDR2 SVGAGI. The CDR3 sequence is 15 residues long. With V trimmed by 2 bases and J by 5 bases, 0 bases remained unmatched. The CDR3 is CASSYGLAGTGELFF. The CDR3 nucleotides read TGTGCCAGCAGTTACGGACTAGCGGGAACCGGGGAGCTGTTTTTT.

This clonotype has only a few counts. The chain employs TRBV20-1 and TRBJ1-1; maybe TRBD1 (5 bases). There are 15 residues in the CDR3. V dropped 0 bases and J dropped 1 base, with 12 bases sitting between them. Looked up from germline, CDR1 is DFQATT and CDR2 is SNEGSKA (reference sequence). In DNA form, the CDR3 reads TGCAGTGCTAGAGATATGGGGCGCCGGAACACTGAAGCTTTCTTT. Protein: CSARDMGRRNTEAFF.

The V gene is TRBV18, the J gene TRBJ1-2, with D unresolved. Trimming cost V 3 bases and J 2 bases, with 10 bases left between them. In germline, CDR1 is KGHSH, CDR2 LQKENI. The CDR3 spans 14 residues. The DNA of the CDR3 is TGTGCCAGCTCACCGAGGACTGAAAACTATGGCTACACCTTC. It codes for CASSPRTENYGYTF.

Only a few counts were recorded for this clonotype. The CDR3 loop reads CASSPVRRDRRNQPQHF. The CDR3 DNA reads as TGTGCCAGCTCACCGGTCCGCCGGGACAGGCGCAATCAGCCCCAGCATTTT. The chain carries TRBV18 and TRBJ1-5; 8 bases align to TRBD1. After removal of 3 bases from V and 2 bases from J, the junction contained 9 bases not matched to a gene. CDR1 and CDR2 (germline): KGHSH, LQKENI. The CDR3 loop spans 17 amino acids.

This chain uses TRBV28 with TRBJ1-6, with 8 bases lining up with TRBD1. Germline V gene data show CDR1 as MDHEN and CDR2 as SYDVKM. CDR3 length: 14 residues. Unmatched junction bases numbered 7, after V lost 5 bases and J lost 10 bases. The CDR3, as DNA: TGTGCCAGCAGTCTCCGGGACAGGAACTCACCCCTCCACTTT. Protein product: CASSLRDRNSPLHF.

This CDR3 is CASSNQGEQYF. DNA for the CDR3: TGCGCCAGCAGCAATCAGGGTGAGCAGTACTTC. The chain couples TRBV4-3 to TRBJ2-7, with TRBD1 as a possible D gene (5 bases). Between the trimmed V and J ends, which lost 5 bases and 7 bases, there was a span of 9 bases. Per germline, CDR1 LGHNA and CDR2 YSLEER. The CDR3 is made up of 11 amino acids.

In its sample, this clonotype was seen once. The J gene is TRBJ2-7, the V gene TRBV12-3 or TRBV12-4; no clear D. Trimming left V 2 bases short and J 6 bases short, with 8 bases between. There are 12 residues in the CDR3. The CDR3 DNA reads TGTGCCAGCAGTTTACCCCTCTCCGAGCAGTACTTC. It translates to CASSLPLSEQYF.

CDR3 in DNA: TGTGCCAGCAGTTTAGAGAGGACAGACAATCAGCCCCAGCATTTT. This sequence encodes CASSLERTDNQPQHF. The chain joins TRBV6-5 to TRBJ1-5, with D possibly TRBD1 on 6 matching bases. This CDR3 comprises 15 residues. CDR1 is MNHEY, CDR2 SVGAGI, per germline. V dropped 4 bases and J dropped 3 bases, with 13 bases sitting between them.

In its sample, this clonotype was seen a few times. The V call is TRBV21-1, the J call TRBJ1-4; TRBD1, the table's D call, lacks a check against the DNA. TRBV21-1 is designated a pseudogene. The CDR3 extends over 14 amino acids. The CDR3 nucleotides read TGTGCCAGCAGCAATCGCAGGGACGGTGGAAAACTGTTTTTT. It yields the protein CASSNRRDGGKLFF.

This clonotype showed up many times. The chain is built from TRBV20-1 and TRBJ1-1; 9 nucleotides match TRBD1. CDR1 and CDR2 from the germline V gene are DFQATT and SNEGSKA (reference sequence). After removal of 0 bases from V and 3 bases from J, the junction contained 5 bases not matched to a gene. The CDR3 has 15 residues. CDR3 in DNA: TGCAGTGCTAGAGACTACAGGGGGCGGGACACTGAAGCTTTCTTT. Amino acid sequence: CSARDYRGRDTEAFF.

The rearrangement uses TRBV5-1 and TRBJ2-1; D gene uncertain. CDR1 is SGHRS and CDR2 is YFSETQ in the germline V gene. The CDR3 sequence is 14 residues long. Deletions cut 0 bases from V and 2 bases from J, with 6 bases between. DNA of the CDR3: TGCGCCAGCAGCTTGGGTTTCCCCTACAATGAGCAGTTCTTC. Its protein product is CASSLGFPYNEQFF.

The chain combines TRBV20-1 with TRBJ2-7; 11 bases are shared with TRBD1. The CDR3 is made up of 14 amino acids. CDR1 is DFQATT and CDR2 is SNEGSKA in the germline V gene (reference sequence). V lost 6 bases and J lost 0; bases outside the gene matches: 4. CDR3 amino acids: CSADRGRPSYEQYF. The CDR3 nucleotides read TGCAGTGCGGACAGGGGGCGTCCCTCCTACGAGCAGTACTTC.

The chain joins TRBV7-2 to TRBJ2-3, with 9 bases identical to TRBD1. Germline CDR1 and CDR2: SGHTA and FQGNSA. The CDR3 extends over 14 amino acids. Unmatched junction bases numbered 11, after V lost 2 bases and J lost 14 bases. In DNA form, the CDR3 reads TGTGCCAGCAGCTTACACCTTAGGGACAGGGCGGTGTATTTT. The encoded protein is CASSLHLRDRAVYF.

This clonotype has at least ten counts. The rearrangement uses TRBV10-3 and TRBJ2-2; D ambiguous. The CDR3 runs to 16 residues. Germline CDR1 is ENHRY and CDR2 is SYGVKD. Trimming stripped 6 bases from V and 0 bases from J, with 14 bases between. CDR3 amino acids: CAIRETEPTNTGELFF. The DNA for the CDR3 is TGTGCCATCAGGGAGACGGAGCCCACGAACACCGGGGAGCTGTTTTTT.

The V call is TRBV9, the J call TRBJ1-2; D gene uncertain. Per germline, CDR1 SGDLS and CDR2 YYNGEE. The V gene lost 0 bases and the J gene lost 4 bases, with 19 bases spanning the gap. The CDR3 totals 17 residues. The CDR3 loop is CASSVGSRGRRIYGYTF. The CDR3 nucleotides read TGTGCCAGCAGCGTAGGAAGTAGAGGAAGGCGGATCTATGGCTACACCTTC.

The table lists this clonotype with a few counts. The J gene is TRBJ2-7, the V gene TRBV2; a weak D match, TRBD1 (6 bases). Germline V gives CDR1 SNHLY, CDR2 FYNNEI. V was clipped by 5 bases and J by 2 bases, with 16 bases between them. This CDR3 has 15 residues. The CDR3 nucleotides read TGTGCCAGCAGTAGAGGGACAACTGGCACCTACGAGCAGTACTTC. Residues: CASSRGTTGTYEQYF.

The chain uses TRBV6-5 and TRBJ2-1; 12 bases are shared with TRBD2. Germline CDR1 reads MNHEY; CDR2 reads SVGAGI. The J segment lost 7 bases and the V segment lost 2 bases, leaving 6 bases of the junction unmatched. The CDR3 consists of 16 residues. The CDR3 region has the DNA TGTGCCAGCAGTTACCCCTCTAGCGGGAGGGGTAATGAGCAGTTCTTC. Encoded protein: CASSYPSSGRGNEQFF.

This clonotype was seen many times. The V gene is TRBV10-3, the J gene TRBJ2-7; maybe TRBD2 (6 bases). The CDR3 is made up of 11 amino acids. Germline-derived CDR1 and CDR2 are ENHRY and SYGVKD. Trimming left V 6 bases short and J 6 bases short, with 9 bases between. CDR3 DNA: TGTGCCATCAGGGGGACTGGCGAGCAGTACTTC. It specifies CAIRGTGEQYF.

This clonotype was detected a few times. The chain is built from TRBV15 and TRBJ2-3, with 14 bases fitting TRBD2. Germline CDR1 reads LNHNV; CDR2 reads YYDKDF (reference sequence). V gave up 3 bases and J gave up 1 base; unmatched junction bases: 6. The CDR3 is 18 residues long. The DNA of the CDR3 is TGTGCCACCAGCAGGACCGGGACTAGCGGGGGACGCACAGATACGCAGTATTTT. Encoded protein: CATSRTGTSGGRTDTQYF.

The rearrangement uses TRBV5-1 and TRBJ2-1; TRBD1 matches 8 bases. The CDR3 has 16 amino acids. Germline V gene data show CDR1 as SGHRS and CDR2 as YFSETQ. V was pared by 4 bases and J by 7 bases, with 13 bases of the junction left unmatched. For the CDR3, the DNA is TGCGCCAGCAGCATCGTTCAGGGGGCTCTGATGAATGAGCAGTTCTTC. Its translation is CASSIVQGALMNEQFF.